What follows are 17 T cell receptor beta chains derived from one specimen sequenced in a study of blood T cell repertoires in COVID-19. TCRdb's copy holds only in-frame clones and misses some; the assay was immunoSEQ multiplex PCR. The sample shows some 78,000 clones, 90% of them seen only once. Sequenced: peripheral blood. The receptors here all came from a woman older than 75 with active or convalescent COVID-19.

V gene TRBV10-3 combines with J gene TRBJ2-1; the match to TRBD2 covers 12 bases. CDR1 is ENHRY and CDR2 is SYGVKD in the germline V gene. Losses at the gene ends were 2 bases for V and 9 bases for J; bases not matched to a gene: 8. This CDR3 is built from 16 residues. The CDR3 reads CAISETSGRLGGEQFF. Here the CDR3 DNA reads TGTGCCATCAGTGAGACTAGCGGGAGGTTGGGTGGTGAGCAGTTCTTC.

The CDR3 DNA reads as TGTGCCAGCAGCTTACTTAGACAGGGGGCGATTCCCACTGAAGCTTTCTTT. It codes for CASSLLRQGAIPTEAFF. The V and J genes are TRBV11-2 and TRBJ1-1; 10 bases line up with TRBD1. The V gene end was trimmed by 2 bases and the J gene end by 4 bases; junction bases not matched to a gene: 10. CDR3 length: 17 residues. Per germline, CDR1 SGHAT and CDR2 FQNNGV.

This clone was seen only a few times. The chain links TRBV5-1 to TRBJ2-7, with a possible D match to TRBD2 (6 bases). Trimming cost V 6 bases and J 5 bases, with 15 bases left between them. The CDR3 has 13 residues. Germline-derived CDR1 and CDR2 are SGHRS and YFSETQ. The CDR3 nucleotides read TGCGCCAGCACATGGGGCGGGGTAGACGAGCAGTACTTC. Protein: CASTWGGVDEQYF. The complete variable domain, with remaining parts taken from reference TRBV5-1 and TRBJ2-7, reads KAGVTQTPRYLIKTRGQQVTLSCSPISGHRSVSWYQQTPGQGLQFLFEYFSETQRNKGNFPGRFSGRQFSNSRSEMNVSTLELGDSALYLCASTWGGVDEQYFGPGTRLTVT.

The genes are TRBV13 and TRBJ1-2, with TRBD1 identical over 7 bases. This CDR3 comprises 13 residues. V was pared by 5 bases and J by 4 bases, with 4 bases of the junction left unmatched. Germline CDR1 is PRHDT and CDR2 is FYEKMQ (reference sequence). CDR3 sequence: CASSRGQSYGYTF. The CDR3 DNA sequence: TGTGCCAGCAGCCGGGGACAGTCCTATGGCTACACCTTC.

J is TRBJ1-2 and V is TRBV27; tentative D call: TRBD1 (6 bases). V was pared by 6 bases and J by 4 bases, with 18 bases between. CDR1 MNHEY and CDR2 SMNVEV come from the germline V gene (reference sequence). This CDR3 has 15 residues. The CDR3 DNA reads as TGTGCCAGCAGGGGGGAAAGAAGGGGGTCCTATGGCTACACCTTC. Protein product: CASRGERRGSYGYTF.

This chain connects TRBV15 to TRBJ2-1; 8 bases align to TRBD2. The CDR3 consists of 15 residues. After removal of 1 base from V and 4 bases from J, the junction contained 3 bases not matched to a gene. The germline V gene has CDR1 LNHNV and CDR2 YYDKDF (reference sequence). The CDR3 protein is CATSRVSGGYNEQFF. The CDR3 nucleotides are TGTGCCACCAGCAGAGTCAGCGGGGGATACAATGAGCAGTTCTTC.

This chain uses TRBV18 with TRBJ1-4; 9 nucleotides align to TRBD1. The V gene end was trimmed by 4 bases and the J gene end by 4 bases; junction bases not matched to a gene: 4. Germline V lookup: CDR1 KGHSH, CDR2 LQKENI. The CDR3 length is 15 residues. This CDR3 reads CASSLGTGSNEKLFF. The CDR3 nucleotides are TGTGCCAGCTCACTTGGGACAGGGAGTAATGAAAAACTGTTTTTT.

The rearrangement uses TRBV2 and TRBJ2-3; perhaps TRBD1 as D (6 bases). The V and J ends lost 0 bases and 4 bases respectively, with 17 bases between them. The CDR3 extends over 17 amino acids. Germline V gene lookup returns CDR1 SNHLY and CDR2 FYNNEI. CDR3 nucleotide sequence: TGTGCCAGCAGTGAAGCGTATGGACACAGGGCCCCAGATACGCAGTATTTT. Protein product: CASSEAYGHRAPDTQYF.

The gene calls are TRBV19 and TRBJ1-5; D is undetermined. This CDR3 spans 15 amino acids. Germline V gene sequence: CDR1 LNHDA, CDR2 SQIVND (reference sequence). The V and J ends lost 6 bases and 2 bases respectively, with 14 bases between them. The CDR3 DNA reads TGTGCCAGTAGCCCCCTTGCGGGAGGCAATCAGCCCCAGCATTTT. The encoded protein is CASSPLAGGNQPQHF.

The V gene is TRBV4-3, the J gene TRBJ1-1, with D unclear. From germline, CDR1 is LGHNA and CDR2 YSLEER. The V end lost 1 base, the J end lost 4 bases, and 10 bases lay between the germline ends. The CDR3 spans 14 residues. The CDR3 protein is CASSQVLEFTEAFF. The CDR3 nucleotides read TGCGCCAGCAGCCAAGTTCTGGAGTTCACTGAAGCTTTCTTT.

This rearrangement joins TRBV28 to TRBJ2-1, with a possible D match to TRBD2 (6 bases). The CDR3 sequence is 14 residues long. The germline V gene has CDR1 MDHEN and CDR2 SYDVKM. V lost 8 bases and J lost 3, with 14 bases in between. The CDR3 protein is CASGPGASYNEQFF. The DNA of the CDR3 is TGTGCCAGCGGGCCGGGAGCTAGCTACAATGAGCAGTTCTTC.

The chain employs TRBV18 and TRBJ1-2, with D hard to call. V lost 3 bases, J lost 6 bases, and 17 bases lay in between. CDR1 KGHSH and CDR2 LQKENI come from the germline V gene. CDR3 length: 15 residues. The CDR3: CASSPETWPSNGYTF. CDR3 nucleotides: TGTGCCAGCTCACCCGAGACATGGCCCTCCAATGGCTACACCTTC. The full variable domain, its missing parts supplied by reference TRBV18 and TRBJ1-2, is NAGVMQNPRHLVRRRGQEARLRCSPMKGHSHVYWYRQLPEEGLKFMVYLQKENIIDESGMPKERFSAEFPKEGPSILRIQQVVRGDSAAYFCASSPETWPSNGYTFGSGTRLTVV.

The V call is TRBV15, the J call TRBJ1-1, with TRBD1 matching over 9 bases. Germline loops: CDR1 LNHNV, CDR2 YYDKDF (reference sequence). Trimming took 1 base from V and 5 from J; bases not matched to a gene: 5. The CDR3 totals 15 residues. The CDR3, as DNA: TGTGCCACCAGCAGAGGTAGACAGGGGGGTACTGAAGCTTTCTTT. Its translation is CATSRGRQGGTEAFF.

The rearrangement uses TRBV28 and TRBJ2-6, with 7 bases that match TRBD2. Unmatched junction bases numbered 3, after V lost 5 bases and J lost 2 bases. The CDR3 is made up of 15 amino acids. CDR1 and CDR2 from the germline V gene are MDHEN and SYDVKM. The CDR3 coding sequence is TGTGCCAGCAGTGCAAGCGGGACTGGGGCCAACGTCCTGACTTTC. Protein sequence: CASSASGTGANVLTF.

This rearrangement joins TRBV5-8 to TRBJ2-1, with D perhaps matching TRBD2 (5 bases). V lost 6 bases and J 3 bases, leaving 16 bases between the germline ends. Germline assignment: CDR1 SGHTS and CDR2 YDEGEE. This CDR3 has 15 amino acids. The CDR3 DNA reads TGTGCCAGCAACCGTGGGAGTCCTGTCTACAATGAGCAGTTCTTC. Translation: CASNRGSPVYNEQFF.

V is TRBV6-5 and J is TRBJ2-7, with TRBD1 identical over 7 bases. This CDR3 spans 13 amino acids. Germline assignment: CDR1 MNHEY and CDR2 SVGAGI. J gave up 7 bases and V 6 bases, and 9 bases lay outside the gene matches. CDR3 nucleotides: TGTGCCAGCAGAAGACAGGGAGACCGGGAGCAGTACTTC. Its translation: CASRRQGDREQYF.

The chain couples TRBV6-5 to TRBJ1-1; the match to TRBD1 covers 9 bases. In germline, CDR1 is MNHEY, CDR2 SVGAGI. The CDR3 loop spans 14 amino acids. Losses at the gene ends were 6 bases for V and 4 bases for J; bases not matched to a gene: 6. CDR3 coding DNA: TGTGCCAGCAGAACAGGGGGCGGGGGCACTGAAGCTTTCTTT. The encoded protein is CASRTGGGGTEAFF.